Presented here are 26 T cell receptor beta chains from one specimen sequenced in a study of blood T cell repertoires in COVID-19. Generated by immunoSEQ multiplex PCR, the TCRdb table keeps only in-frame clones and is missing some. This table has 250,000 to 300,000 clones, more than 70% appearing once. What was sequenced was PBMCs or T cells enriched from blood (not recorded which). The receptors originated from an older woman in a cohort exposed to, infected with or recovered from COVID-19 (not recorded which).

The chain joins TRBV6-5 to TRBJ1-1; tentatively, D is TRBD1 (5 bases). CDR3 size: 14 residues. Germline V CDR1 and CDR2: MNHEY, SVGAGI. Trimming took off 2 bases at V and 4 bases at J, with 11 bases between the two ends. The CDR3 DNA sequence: TGTGCCAGCAGTTACCAGGGTTTTCGCACTGAAGCTTTCTTT. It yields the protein CASSYQGFRTEAFF.

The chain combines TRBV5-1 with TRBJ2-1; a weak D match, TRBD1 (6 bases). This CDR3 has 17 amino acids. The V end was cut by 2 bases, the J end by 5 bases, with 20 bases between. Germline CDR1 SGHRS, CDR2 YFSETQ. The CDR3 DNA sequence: TGCGCCAGCAGCTTCCAAGTACAGGGCCGTTCGGACAATGAGCAGTTCTTC. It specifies CASSFQVQGRSDNEQFF.

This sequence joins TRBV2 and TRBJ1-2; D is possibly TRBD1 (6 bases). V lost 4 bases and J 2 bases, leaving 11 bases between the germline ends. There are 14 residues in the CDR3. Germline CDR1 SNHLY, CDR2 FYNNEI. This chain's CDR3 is CASSGPGANYGYTF. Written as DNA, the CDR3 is TGTGCCAGCAGTGGACCAGGGGCAAACTATGGCTACACCTTC.

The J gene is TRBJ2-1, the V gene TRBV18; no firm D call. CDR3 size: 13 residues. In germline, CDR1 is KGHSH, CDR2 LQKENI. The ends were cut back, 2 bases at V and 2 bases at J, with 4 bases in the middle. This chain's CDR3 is CASSPAAYNEQFF. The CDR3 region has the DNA TGTGCCAGCTCACCAGCGGCCTACAATGAGCAGTTCTTC.

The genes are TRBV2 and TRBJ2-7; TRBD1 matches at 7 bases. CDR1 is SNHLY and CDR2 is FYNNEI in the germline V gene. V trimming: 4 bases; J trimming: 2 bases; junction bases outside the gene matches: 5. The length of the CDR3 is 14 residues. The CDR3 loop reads CASSGDRDPYEQYF. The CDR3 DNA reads TGTGCCAGCAGTGGAGACAGGGACCCCTACGAGCAGTACTTC. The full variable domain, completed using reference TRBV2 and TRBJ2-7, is EPEVTQTPSHQVTQMGQEVILRCVPISNHLYFYWYRQILGQKVEFLVSFYNNEISEKSEIFDDQFSVERPDGSNFTLKIRSTKLEDSAMYFCASSGDRDPYEQYFGPGTRLTVT.

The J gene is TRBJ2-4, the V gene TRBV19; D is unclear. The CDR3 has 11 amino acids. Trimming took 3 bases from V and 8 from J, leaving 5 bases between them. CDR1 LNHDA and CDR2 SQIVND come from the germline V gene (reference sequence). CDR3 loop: CASSMGHIQYF. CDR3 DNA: TGTGCCAGTAGTATGGGCCACATTCAGTACTTC.

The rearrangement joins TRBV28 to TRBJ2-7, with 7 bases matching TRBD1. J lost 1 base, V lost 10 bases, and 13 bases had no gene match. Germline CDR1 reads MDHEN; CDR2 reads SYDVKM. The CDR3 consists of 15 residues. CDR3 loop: CATPGPGQLSYEQYF. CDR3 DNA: TGTGCCACCCCGGGCCCGGGACAGTTGTCCTACGAGCAGTACTTC. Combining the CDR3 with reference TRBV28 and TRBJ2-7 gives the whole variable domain DVKVTQSSRYLVKRTGEKVFLECVQDMDHENMFWYRQDPGLGLRLIYFSYDVKMKEKGDIPEGYSVSREKKERFSLILESASTNQTSMYLCATPGPGQLSYEQYFGPGTRLTVT.

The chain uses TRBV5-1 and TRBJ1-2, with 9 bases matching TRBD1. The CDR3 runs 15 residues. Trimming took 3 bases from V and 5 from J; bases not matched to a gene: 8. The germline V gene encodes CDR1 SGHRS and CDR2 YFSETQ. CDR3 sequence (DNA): TGCGCCAGCAGCTCGGGACAGGGATCTCGATATGGCTACACCTTC. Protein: CASSSGQGSRYGYTF.

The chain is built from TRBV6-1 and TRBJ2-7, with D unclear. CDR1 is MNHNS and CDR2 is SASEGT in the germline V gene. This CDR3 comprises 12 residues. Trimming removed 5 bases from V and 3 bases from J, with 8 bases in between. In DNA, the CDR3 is TGTGCCAGCAGTCCAGGAAGCTACGAGCAGTACTTC. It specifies CASSPGSYEQYF.

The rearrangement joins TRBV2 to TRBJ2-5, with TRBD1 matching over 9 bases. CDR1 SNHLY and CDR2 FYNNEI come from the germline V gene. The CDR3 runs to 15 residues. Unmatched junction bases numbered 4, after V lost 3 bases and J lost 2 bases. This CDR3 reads CASSDGQGTQETQYF. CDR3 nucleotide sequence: TGTGCCAGCAGTGATGGACAGGGGACACAAGAGACCCAGTACTTC.

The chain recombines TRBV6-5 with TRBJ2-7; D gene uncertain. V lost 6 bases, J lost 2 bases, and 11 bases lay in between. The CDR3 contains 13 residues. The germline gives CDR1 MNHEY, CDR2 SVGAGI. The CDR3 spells CASRDLWAYEQYF. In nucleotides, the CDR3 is TGTGCCAGCAGAGACTTATGGGCCTACGAGCAGTACTTC.

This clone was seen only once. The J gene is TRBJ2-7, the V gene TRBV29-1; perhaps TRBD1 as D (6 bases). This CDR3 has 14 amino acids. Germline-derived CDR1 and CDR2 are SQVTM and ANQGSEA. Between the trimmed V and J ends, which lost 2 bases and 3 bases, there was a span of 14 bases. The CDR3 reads CSVENRDTNYEQYF. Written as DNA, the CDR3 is TGCAGCGTTGAAAATCGGGACACGAACTACGAGCAGTACTTC.

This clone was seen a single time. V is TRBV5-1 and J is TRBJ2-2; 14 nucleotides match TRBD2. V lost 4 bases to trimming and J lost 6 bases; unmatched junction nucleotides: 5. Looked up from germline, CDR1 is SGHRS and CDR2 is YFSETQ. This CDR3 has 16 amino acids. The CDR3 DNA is TGCGCCAGCAGCCTGCGACTAGCGGGAGGGCCCGGGGAGCTGTTTTTT. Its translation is CASSLRLAGGPGELFF. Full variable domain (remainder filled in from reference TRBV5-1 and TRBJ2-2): KAGVTQTPRYLIKTRGQQVTLSCSPISGHRSVSWYQQTPGQGLQFLFEYFSETQRNKGNFPGRFSGRQFSNSRSEMNVSTLELGDSALYLCASSLRLAGGPGELFFGEGSRLTVL.

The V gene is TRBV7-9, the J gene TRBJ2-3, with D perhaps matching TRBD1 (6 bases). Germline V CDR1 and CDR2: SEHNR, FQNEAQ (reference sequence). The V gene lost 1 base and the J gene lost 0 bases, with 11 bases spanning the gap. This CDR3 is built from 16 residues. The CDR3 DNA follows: TGTGCCAGCAGCTTAGGAGGCAGGGGAAGCACAGATACGCAGTATTTT. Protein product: CASSLGGRGSTDTQYF.

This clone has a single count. The CDR3 DNA is TGTGCCAGCAGTCCGGGACAGGGGCTTGAAGCTTTCTTT. It encodes CASSPGQGLEAFF. The chain employs TRBV28 and TRBJ1-1; 10 bases fit TRBD1. Germline CDR1 MDHEN, CDR2 SYDVKM. V was pared by 5 bases and J by 7 bases, with 4 bases of the junction left unmatched. The length of the CDR3 is 13 residues.

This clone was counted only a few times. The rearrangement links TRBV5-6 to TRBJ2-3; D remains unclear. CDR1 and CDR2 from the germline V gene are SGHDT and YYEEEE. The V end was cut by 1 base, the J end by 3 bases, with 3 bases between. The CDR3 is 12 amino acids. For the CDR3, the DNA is TGTGCCAGCAGCTTGTCGACAGATACGCAGTATTTT. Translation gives CASSLSTDTQYF.

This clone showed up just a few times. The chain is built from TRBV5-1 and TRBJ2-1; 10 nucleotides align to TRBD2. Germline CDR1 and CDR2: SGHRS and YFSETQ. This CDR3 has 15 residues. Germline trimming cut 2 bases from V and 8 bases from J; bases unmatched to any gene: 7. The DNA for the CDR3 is TGCGCCAGCAGCTTATTCGGGACTAGCGTCGATGAGCAGTTCTTC. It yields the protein CASSLFGTSVDEQFF.

The chain's CDR3 is CASSLGLAAYNEQFF. The CDR3 nucleotides are TGTGCCAGCAGTTTGGGACTAGCGGCCTACAATGAGCAGTTCTTC. V is TRBV7-3 and J is TRBJ2-1; 11 bases fit TRBD2. This CDR3 comprises 15 residues. Germline assignment: CDR1 SGHTA and CDR2 FQGTGA. Trimming took 6 bases from V and 2 from J; bases not matched to a gene: 3.

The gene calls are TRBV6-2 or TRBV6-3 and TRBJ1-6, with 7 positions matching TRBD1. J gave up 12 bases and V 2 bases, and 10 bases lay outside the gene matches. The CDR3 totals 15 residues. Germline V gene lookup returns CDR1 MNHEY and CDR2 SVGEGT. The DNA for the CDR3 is TGTGCCAGCAGTTACCGGGACAGACCCTTGCTACCCCTCCACTTT. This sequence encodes CASSYRDRPLLPLHF.

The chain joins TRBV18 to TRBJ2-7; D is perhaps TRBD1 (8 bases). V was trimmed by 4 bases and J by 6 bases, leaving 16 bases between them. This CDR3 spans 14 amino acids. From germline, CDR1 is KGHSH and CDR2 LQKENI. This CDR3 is CASSRVTGEGEQYF. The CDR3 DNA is TGTGCCAGCTCACGGGTGACAGGGGAGGGCGAGCAGTACTTC. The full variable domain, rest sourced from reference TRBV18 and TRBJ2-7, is NAGVMQNPRHLVRRRGQEARLRCSPMKGHSHVYWYRQLPEEGLKFMVYLQKENIIDESGMPKERFSAEFPKEGPSILRIQQVVRGDSAAYFCASSRVTGEGEQYFGPGTRLTVT.

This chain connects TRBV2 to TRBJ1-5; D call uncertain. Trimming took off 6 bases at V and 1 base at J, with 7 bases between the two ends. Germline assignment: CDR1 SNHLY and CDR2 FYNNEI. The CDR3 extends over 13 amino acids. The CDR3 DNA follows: TGTGCCAGCAGGCCCGGGAGCAATCAGCCCCAGCATTTT. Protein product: CASRPGSNQPQHF.

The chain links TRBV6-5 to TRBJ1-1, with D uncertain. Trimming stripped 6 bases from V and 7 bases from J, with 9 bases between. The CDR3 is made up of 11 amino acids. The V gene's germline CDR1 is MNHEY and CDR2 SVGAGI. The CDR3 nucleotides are TGTGCCAGCAGGTTGGTACTTGAAGCTTTCTTT. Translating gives CASRLVLEAFF.

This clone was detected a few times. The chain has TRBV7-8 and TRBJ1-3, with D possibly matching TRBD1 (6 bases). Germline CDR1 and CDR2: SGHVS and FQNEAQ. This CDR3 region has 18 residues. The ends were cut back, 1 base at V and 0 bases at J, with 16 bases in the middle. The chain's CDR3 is CASSLVDGQPYSGNTIYF. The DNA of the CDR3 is TGTGCCAGCAGCTTAGTAGATGGACAGCCTTACTCTGGAAACACCATATATTTT.

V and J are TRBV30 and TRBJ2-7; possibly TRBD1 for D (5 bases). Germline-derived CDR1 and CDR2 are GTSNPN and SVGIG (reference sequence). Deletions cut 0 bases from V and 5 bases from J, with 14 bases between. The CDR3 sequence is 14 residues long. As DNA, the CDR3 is TGTGCCTGGAGTGTACCCAGGGAAGATGACGAGCAGTACTTC. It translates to CAWSVPREDDEQYF.

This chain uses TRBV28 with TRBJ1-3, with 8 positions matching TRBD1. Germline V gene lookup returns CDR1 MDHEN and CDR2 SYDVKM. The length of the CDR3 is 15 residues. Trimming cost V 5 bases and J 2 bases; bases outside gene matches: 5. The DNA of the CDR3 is TGTGCCAGCAGTCTTAGACAGGGGACTGGAAACACCATATATTTT. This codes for CASSLRQGTGNTIYF.

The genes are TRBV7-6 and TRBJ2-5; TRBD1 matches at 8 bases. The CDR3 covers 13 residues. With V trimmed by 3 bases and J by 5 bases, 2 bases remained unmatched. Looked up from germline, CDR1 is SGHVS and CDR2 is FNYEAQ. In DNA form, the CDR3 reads TGTGCCAGCAGCTTGACAGGGGACGAGACCCAGTACTTC. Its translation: CASSLTGDETQYF.